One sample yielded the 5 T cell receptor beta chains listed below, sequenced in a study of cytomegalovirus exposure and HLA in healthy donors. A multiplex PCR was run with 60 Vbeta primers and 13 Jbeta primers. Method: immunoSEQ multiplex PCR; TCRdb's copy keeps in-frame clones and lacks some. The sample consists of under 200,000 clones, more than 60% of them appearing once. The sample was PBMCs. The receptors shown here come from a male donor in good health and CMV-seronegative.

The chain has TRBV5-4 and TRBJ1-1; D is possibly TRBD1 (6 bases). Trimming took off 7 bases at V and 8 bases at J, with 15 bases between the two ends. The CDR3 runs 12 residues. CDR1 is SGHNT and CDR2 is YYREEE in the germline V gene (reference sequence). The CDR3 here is CASLGLDREAFF. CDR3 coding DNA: TGTGCCAGCTTAGGACTGGACAGAGAAGCTTTCTTT.

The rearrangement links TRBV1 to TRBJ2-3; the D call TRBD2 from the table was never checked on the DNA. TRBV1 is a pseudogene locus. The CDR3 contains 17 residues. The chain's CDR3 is CTSSQDLAGAYTDTQYF. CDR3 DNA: TGCACCAGCAGCCAAGATCTAGCGGGGGCCTACACAGATACGCAGTATTTT.

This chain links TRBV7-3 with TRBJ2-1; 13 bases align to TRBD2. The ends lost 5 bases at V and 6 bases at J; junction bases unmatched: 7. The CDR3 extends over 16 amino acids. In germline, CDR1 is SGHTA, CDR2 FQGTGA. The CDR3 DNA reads TGTGCCAGCAGCGATCCCCGGACTAGCGGGAGCAATGAGCAGTTCTTC. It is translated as CASSDPRTSGSNEQFF.

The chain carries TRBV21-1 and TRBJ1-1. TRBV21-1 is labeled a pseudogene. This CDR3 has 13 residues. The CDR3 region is CASIQRRDTEAFF. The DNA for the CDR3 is TGTGCCAGCATCCAGCGGCGGGACACTGAAGCTTTCTTT.

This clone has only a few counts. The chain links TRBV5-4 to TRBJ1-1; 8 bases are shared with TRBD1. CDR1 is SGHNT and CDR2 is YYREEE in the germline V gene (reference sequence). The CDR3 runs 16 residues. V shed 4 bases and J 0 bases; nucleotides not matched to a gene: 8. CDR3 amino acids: CASSIGAGGLNTEAFF. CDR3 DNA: TGTGCCAGCAGCATTGGGGCAGGGGGCCTGAACACTGAAGCTTTCTTT.